This T cell receptor beta chain was retrieved from a study of T cells in localized non-small cell lung cancer. Trimming cost V 1 base and J 7 bases; bases outside gene matches: 1. In germline, CDR1 is ENHRY, CDR2 SYGVKD. The CDR3 has 15 residues. Study outcomes and limitations: The tumor had only one region sequenced, so heterogeneity remains possible. Turning up in adjacent lung were a median roughly 60 of the top 100 tumor clones. It was uninvolved adjacent lung that showed the highest T cell clonality, exceeding tumor.

To note about this clone: Its antigen is currently unknown.

Sequenced by immunoSEQ multiplex PCR; TCRdb stores in-frame clones only, minus some. The sample lists roughly 84,000 clones, about 88% occurring once. Sequenced material: peripheral blood, taken before any cancer treatment. This chain connects TRBV10-3 to TRBJ1-6; 10 nucleotides line up with TRBD1. The source of this sequence is a woman aged 40-69 years with stage I squamous cell lung carcinoma. The CDR3 here is CAISEWGQGNSPLHF. The CDR3 DNA reads as TGTGCCATCAGTGAGTGGGGACAGGGGAATTCACCCCTCCACTTT.